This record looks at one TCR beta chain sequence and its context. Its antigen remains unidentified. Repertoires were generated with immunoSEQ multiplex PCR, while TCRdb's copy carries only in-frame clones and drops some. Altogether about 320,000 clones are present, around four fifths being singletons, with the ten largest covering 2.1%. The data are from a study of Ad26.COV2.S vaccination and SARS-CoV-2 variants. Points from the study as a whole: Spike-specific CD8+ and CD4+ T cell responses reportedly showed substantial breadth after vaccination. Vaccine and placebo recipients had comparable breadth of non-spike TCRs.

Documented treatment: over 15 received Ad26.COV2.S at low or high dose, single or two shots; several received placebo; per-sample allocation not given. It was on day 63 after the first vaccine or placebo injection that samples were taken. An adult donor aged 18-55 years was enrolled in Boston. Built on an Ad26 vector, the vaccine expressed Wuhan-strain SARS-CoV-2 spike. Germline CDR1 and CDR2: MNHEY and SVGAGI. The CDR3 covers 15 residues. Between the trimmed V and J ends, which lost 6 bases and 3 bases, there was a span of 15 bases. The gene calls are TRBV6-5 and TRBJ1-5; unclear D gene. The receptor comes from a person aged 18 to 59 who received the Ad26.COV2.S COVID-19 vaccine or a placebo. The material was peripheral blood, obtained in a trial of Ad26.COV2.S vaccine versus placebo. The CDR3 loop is CASRSGRTYNQPQHF. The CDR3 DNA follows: TGTGCCAGCAGGTCCGGCAGGACTTACAATCAGCCCCAGCATTTT.